This T cell receptor (beta chain) comes out of a study of blood T cells in healthy people across ages. A second PCR of roughly 7 to 11 cycles used a sample-barcoded 5' primer and a J-beta primer mix. TCRdb ran MiXCR on the 5' RACE reads and lists one entry per CDR3 protein. The sample shows 1.5 million to 2 million distinct CDR3 sequences, 25% to 30% of them seen only once. CDR1 MNHEY and CDR2 SVGAGI come from the germline V gene. The CDR3 contains 15 residues. Trimming cost V 0 bases and J 5 bases, with 14 bases left between them. In its sample, this clonotype was seen many times. V usage is TRBV6-5 and J usage is TRBJ2-7; D remains unclear. This receptor was taken from a woman in her twenties or thirties in good health. Sequencing was done on a sample of blood. This CDR3 is CASSYSTDPRDEQYF. In DNA, the CDR3 is TGTGCCAGCAGTTACTCGACGGACCCTCGGGACGAGCAGTACTTC.